These 5 T cell receptor beta chains came from one sample sequenced in a study of shared clonotypes between healthy human individuals. Clones were read by immunoSEQ multiplex PCR, and TCRdb kept only the in-frame ones, dropping some. The repertoire holds 650,000 to 800,000 clones, with just under 75% as singletons. Sequenced sample: memory CD4+ T cells sorted from blood. Subset denoted: CD45RA-negative fraction. Receptors originate from a woman in her twenties or thirties in good health.

The chain links TRBV10-2 to TRBJ2-6, with D unclear. The CDR3 extends over 13 amino acids. The V end was cut by 3 bases, the J end by 2 bases, with 2 bases between. Germline lookup yields CDR1 WSHSY and CDR2 SAAADI. The CDR3 region is CASSDAGANVLTF. In DNA form, the CDR3 reads TGCGCCAGCAGTGACGCTGGGGCCAACGTCCTGACTTTC.

This chain links TRBV15 with TRBJ1-2; D is possibly TRBD1 (6 bases). This CDR3 is built from 16 residues. The V end lost 5 bases, the J end lost 4 bases, and 20 bases lay between the germline ends. The germline V gene encodes CDR1 LNHNV and CDR2 YYDKDF (reference sequence). CDR3 bases: TGTGCCACCAGCCAAACGAACAGGGTCCGCGGCTATGGCTACACCTTC. Translating it yields CATSQTNRVRGYGYTF.

This chain connects TRBV13 to TRBJ2-7, with 7 bases that match TRBD1. V was pared by 4 bases and J by 6 bases, with 9 bases of the junction left unmatched. The CDR3 loop spans 14 amino acids. Germline V CDR1 and CDR2: PRHDT, FYEKMQ (reference sequence). This chain's CDR3 is CASSSLDRVAEQYF. Here the CDR3 DNA reads TGTGCCAGCAGCTCCCTTGACAGGGTGGCCGAGCAGTACTTC.

This clone was seen a handful of times. The chain is built from TRBV30 and TRBJ2-2; 10 bases align to TRBD2. From germline, CDR1 is GTSNPN and CDR2 SVGIG (reference sequence). J lost 4 bases, V lost 8 bases, and 7 bases had no gene match. This CDR3 has 14 amino acids. CDR3 in amino acids: CAGKGLAFTGELFF. CDR3 DNA: TGTGCCGGGAAGGGACTAGCGTTCACCGGGGAGCTGTTTTTT.

J is TRBJ1-4 and V is TRBV21-1; the table's D call TRBD1 went unverified against the DNA. TRBV21-1 is labeled a pseudogene. The CDR3 spans 19 residues. Written as DNA, the CDR3 is TGTGCCAGCAGCATTTGGACAGGGTATGATGAGGATGAGGATGAAAAACTGTTTTTT. Protein product: CASSIWTGYDEDEDEKLFF.